Described below is a single TCR beta chain sequence and its context. What it recognizes is unknown. The sample is drawn from a study of T cell responses to AZD1222 COVID-19 vaccine. General observations from the study: Baseline seropositives among AZD1222 recipients totaled only five or six. Per reports, nearly half of all spike-specific TCRs target regions that are unmutated in variants.

CDR3 size: 14 residues. Germline CDR1 MNHEY, CDR2 SVGEGT. The V end lost 2 bases, the J end lost 9 bases, and 17 bases lay between the germline ends. Here immunoSEQ multiplex PCR was the method, and the copy in TCRdb shows in-frame clones only, minus some. The table has 100,000 to 130,000 clones, more than 70% seen once; the top ten hold 6.6%. Sequences were derived from peripheral blood, sampled on day 0 of AZD1222 vaccination. This chain joins TRBV6-2 or TRBV6-3 and TRBJ2-7; perhaps TRBD1 as D (6 bases). This sequence originates from an adult in good health. The CDR3 DNA follows: TGTGCCAGCAGTTACCATTGGAGACAGGTCGCGCAGTACTTC. Protein product: CASSYHWRQVAQYF.